This T cell receptor beta chain is from a study of T cell changes during pregnancy in multiple sclerosis. Libraries were prepared by immunoSEQ multiplex PCR; TCRdb keeps only in-frame clonotypes and omits some of them. The table has just over 20,000 clones, around 90% seen once; the top ten hold 5% to 6.5%. This CDR3 is built from 14 residues. The germline V gene has CDR1 SGDLS and CDR2 YYNGEE. After removal of 3 bases from V and 7 bases from J, the junction contained 6 bases not matched to a gene. This TCR came from a female donor in good health, enrolled as a control in a pregnancy study. Sequenced here: CD8+ T cells from peripheral blood mononuclear cells, sampled in the second trimester of pregnancy. The chain combines TRBV9 with TRBJ2-2; 7 bases map to TRBD2. CDR3 sequence (DNA): TGTGCCAGCAGCGATGGACTAGGCAGCGGGGAGCTGTTTTTT. This sequence encodes CASSDGLGSGELFF.